The 5 T cell receptor beta chains presented below share a single source sample, sequenced in a study of cytomegalovirus exposure and HLA in healthy donors. In the PCR, 60 Vbeta and 13 Jbeta primers were used. This table comes from immunoSEQ multiplex PCR, and its TCRdb copy is limited to in-frame clones, with some not included. This sample lists under 200,000 clones; its ten largest clones have 0.79%. The sample was PBMCs. The receptor source for this set is a woman younger than 30 in good health and CMV-seropositive.

This chain uses TRBV7-9 with TRBJ2-2, with a weak D call TRBD2 (6 bases). Looked up from germline, CDR1 is SEHNR and CDR2 is FQNEAQ (reference sequence). The CDR3 is made up of 16 amino acids. With 4 bases removed from V and 3 bases from J, the gap between germline ends came to 15 bases. The CDR3 loop reads CASSSSREADTGELFF. The CDR3 DNA follows: TGTGCCAGCAGCTCGTCGAGGGAGGCGGACACCGGGGAGCTGTTTTTT.

This chain joins TRBV28 and TRBJ2-7; 7 bases are a match to TRBD2. The CDR3 totals 15 residues. Germline V CDR1 and CDR2: MDHEN, SYDVKM. Trimming removed 6 bases from V and 0 bases from J; junction bases left unmatched: 8. CDR3 sequence (DNA): TGTGCCAGCAGGGATATTGGCGGGAGCTCCTACGAGCAGTACTTC. Its translation: CASRDIGGSSYEQYF.

The CDR3 reads CAWSDPGIGTYEQYF. In DNA form, the CDR3 reads TGTGCCTGGAGTGATCCGGGAATAGGGACCTACGAGCAGTACTTC. The gene calls are TRBV30 and TRBJ2-7; the D gene is possibly TRBD2 (5 bases). The CDR3 has 15 amino acids. Germline assignment: CDR1 GTSNPN and CDR2 SVGIG (reference sequence). Trimming took 1 base from V and 2 from J, leaving 15 bases between them.

V and J are TRBV19 and TRBJ2-7; D is possibly TRBD2 (6 bases). This CDR3 region has 10 residues. V lost 4 bases and J lost 9, with 7 bases in between. Germline assignment: CDR1 LNHDA and CDR2 SQIVND (reference sequence). Written as DNA, the CDR3 is TGTGCCAGTAGTAGGGGAGGGCAGTACTTC. Translating it yields CASSRGGQYF.

The V and J genes are TRBV10-2 and TRBJ2-1; D possibly corresponds to TRBD2 (6 bases). In germline, CDR1 is WSHSY, CDR2 SAAADI. V lost 2 bases, J lost 4 bases, and 12 bases lay in between. This CDR3 region has 15 residues. This chain's CDR3 is CASSEAGIRYNEQFF. CDR3 in DNA: TGCGCCAGCAGTGAGGCGGGAATTAGGTACAATGAGCAGTTCTTC.